The sequence of this T cell receptor beta chain was determined in a study of radiotherapy plus CTLA-4 blockade in lung cancer. Overall study results and limits: TCR clones originating in tumors grew in number in blood after radiotherapy plus ipilimumab.

Assay: immunoSEQ multiplex PCR; the TCRdb copy retains only in-frame clones and omits some. The table shows fewer than 50,000 clones, with around 63% occurring only once. Looked up from germline, CDR1 is KGHSH and CDR2 is LQKENI. Trimming removed 0 bases from V and 5 bases from J; junction bases left unmatched: 4. This CDR3 comprises 16 residues. This clone has a handful of counts. What it recognizes is unknown. This sample comprised peripheral blood, obtained from a patient treated with radiotherapy plus ipilimumab. The chain joins TRBV18 to TRBJ2-5, with 12 positions matching TRBD1. The receptor was isolated from a human donor with non-small cell lung cancer who had a partial response to radiotherapy plus ipilimumab. The chain's CDR3 is CASSPPWDRGRETQYF. The CDR3 bases are TGTGCCAGCTCACCACCGTGGGACAGGGGGCGGGAGACCCAGTACTTC.